Presented here are 26 T cell receptor beta chains from one specimen sequenced in a study of T cells in Graves' hyperthyroidism and ophthalmopathy. RNA transcripts gave rise to amplified TCR beta CDR3 regions. The HTBI primer set was used in a first-round RT-PCR of the TCR CDR3. TCRdb reprocessed the multiplex PCR reads with MiXCR, giving one entry per CDR3 protein. The table shows roughly 300,000 distinct CDR3 sequences, with 20% to 25% occurring only once. Source material: blood. These receptors came from a woman between 45 and 65 years old with Graves' hyperthyroidism.

The V and J genes are TRBV2 and TRBJ2-1; TRBD2 aligns across 10 bases. The CDR3 consists of 16 residues. J gave up 4 bases and V 4 bases, and 7 bases lay outside the gene matches. CDR1 and CDR2 (germline): SNHLY, FYNNEI. The CDR3 DNA follows: TGTGCCAGCAGTGTTCGAGCGGGGGGGAATTACAATGAGCAGTTCTTC. Amino acid sequence: CASSVRAGGNYNEQFF.

This clonotype occurred a few times. V is TRBV7-3 and J is TRBJ1-1, with a weak D call TRBD1 (5 bases). This CDR3 region has 15 residues. From germline, CDR1 is SGHTA and CDR2 FQGTGA. The ends were cut back, 2 bases at V and 10 bases at J, with 20 bases in the middle. CDR3 protein: CASSLGRGRNKGAFF. CDR3 nucleotide sequence: TGTGCCAGCAGCTTAGGCCGGGGCCGGAACAAAGGAGCTTTCTTT.

This chain connects TRBV20-1 to TRBJ1-3, with D maybe TRBD1 (5 bases). Germline V gives CDR1 DFQATT, CDR2 SNEGSKA (reference sequence). The CDR3 covers 13 residues. Trimming pared 2 bases from V and 5 bases from J, leaving 10 bases between. The CDR3 sequence is CSARQGFRNTIYF. In DNA, the CDR3 is TGCAGTGCTAGACAGGGTTTTAGAAACACCATATATTTT.

In this sample, this clonotype turned up many times. The chain carries TRBV20-1 and TRBJ2-7; 8 bases agree with TRBD2. V trimming: 5 bases; J trimming: 4 bases; junction bases outside the gene matches: 4. This CDR3 has 12 amino acids. Germline V gives CDR1 DFQATT, CDR2 SNEGSKA (reference sequence). The CDR3 nucleotides are TGCAGTGCTGGGGCGGGAGGATACGAGCAGTACTTC. Translating gives CSAGAGGYEQYF.

This clonotype showed up just a few times. CDR3 residues: CASSPRTGRDYGYTF. CDR3 nucleotide sequence: TGCGCCAGCAGCCCAAGGACGGGACGGGACTATGGCTACACCTTC. The rearrangement joins TRBV5-1 to TRBJ1-2; tentatively, D is TRBD1 (5 bases). CDR3 size: 15 residues. Germline lookup yields CDR1 SGHRS and CDR2 YFSETQ. The V and J ends lost 4 bases and 3 bases respectively, with 16 bases between them.

The sample holds a few counts of this clonotype. The chain links TRBV30 to TRBJ1-3, with 8 positions matching TRBD1. V shed 0 bases and J 1 base; nucleotides not matched to a gene: 8. CDR1 and CDR2 from the germline V gene are GTSNPN and SVGIG (reference sequence). The CDR3 covers 17 residues. The DNA for the CDR3 is TGTGCCTGGAGTGTAACGGGGACAGGTTTTTCTGGAAACACCATATATTTT. It yields the protein CAWSVTGTGFSGNTIYF.

This sequence joins TRBV15 and TRBJ1-2, with D uncertain. Per the germline V gene, CDR1 is LNHNV and CDR2 is YYDKDF (reference sequence). V dropped 2 bases and J dropped 0 bases, with 7 bases sitting between them. The CDR3 is 14 residues long. The DNA of the CDR3 is TGTGCCACCAGCAGAAGACATTCTAACTATGGCTACACCTTC. It codes for CATSRRHSNYGYTF. Full variable domain (outside the CDR3, taken from reference TRBV15 and TRBJ1-2): DAMVIQNPRYQVTQFGKPVTLSCSQTLNHNVMYWYQQKSSQAPKLLFHYYDKDFNNEADTPDNFQSRRPNTSFCFLDIRSPGLGDTAMYLCATSRRHSNYGYTFGSGTRLTVV.

This clonotype has a count of ten or more. The chain links TRBV28 to TRBJ1-1; D remains ambiguous. Germline V gene lookup returns CDR1 MDHEN and CDR2 SYDVKM. V lost 1 base and J lost 8, with 8 bases in between. The CDR3 runs 12 residues. The CDR3 bases are TGTGCCAGCAGTTTATTGAGCGGCGAAGCTTTCTTT. This gives the protein CASSLLSGEAFF.

This clonotype appeared a single time. The chain recombines TRBV29-1 with TRBJ2-1; 8 bases map to TRBD1. The CDR3 extends over 15 amino acids. V shed 1 base, J shed 4 bases, and the junction held 6 bases outside the gene matches. In germline, CDR1 is SQVTM, CDR2 ANQGSEA. CDR3 nucleotides: TGCAGCGTTGAAGCCGGCAGGGGGCGGTACAATGAGCAGTTCTTC. It encodes CSVEAGRGRYNEQFF.

In its sample, this clonotype was seen many times. V and J are TRBV11-3 and TRBJ2-1; TRBD2 matches at 15 bases. Germline V gene sequence: CDR1 SGHNT, CDR2 YENEEA. The V segment lost 4 bases and the J segment 5 bases; nucleotides outside the gene matches: 12. The CDR3 sequence is 19 residues long. As DNA, the CDR3 is TGTGCCAGCAGCTCCGGACTAGCGGGAGGGCCTCTTTTCGACAATGAGCAGTTCTTC. Translation: CASSSGLAGGPLFDNEQFF.

On this clonotype: A read error is possible here, since a much larger clone lies one base away. The V gene is TRBV11-3, the J gene TRBJ2-1; the match to TRBD1 covers 7 bases. This CDR3 has 13 amino acids. V gave up 5 bases and J gave up 4 bases; unmatched junction bases: 2. Germline-derived CDR1 and CDR2 are SGHNT and YENEEA. The CDR3 nucleotides read TGTGCCAGCAGCCGGGGACAGTACAATGAGCAGTTCTTC. Translated: CASSRGQYNEQFF.

In this sample, this clonotype turned up a few times. The rearrangement joins TRBV5-1 to TRBJ2-3, with 7 bases identical to TRBD2. Per germline, CDR1 SGHRS and CDR2 YFSETQ. J lost 3 bases, V lost 0 bases, and 7 bases had no gene match. This CDR3 region has 16 residues. As DNA, the CDR3 is TGCGCCAGCAGCTTGGATACGGCGGGGGATACAGATACGCAGTATTTT. It is translated as CASSLDTAGDTDTQYF.

This clonotype was observed many times. CDR3 in amino acids: CASRLTETGELFF. CDR3 bases: TGCGCCAGCAGATTGACGGAGACCGGGGAGCTGTTTTTT. The chain uses TRBV5-1 and TRBJ2-2; no firm D call. The CDR3 extends over 13 amino acids. Trimming left V 5 bases short and J 5 bases short, with 10 bases between. CDR1 and CDR2 (germline): SGHRS, YFSETQ.

In its sample, this clonotype was seen many times. The CDR3 DNA reads TGTGCCTGGAGTGCGGGACTAGCGGCCGAGCAGTTCTTC. As protein: CAWSAGLAAEQFF. The V gene is TRBV30, the J gene TRBJ2-1; 11 bases are a match to TRBD2. This CDR3 has 13 residues. Trimming cost V 1 base and J 10 bases; bases outside gene matches: 3. Germline lookup yields CDR1 GTSNPN and CDR2 SVGIG (reference sequence).

This clonotype was seen ten or more times. The V and J genes are TRBV11-3 and TRBJ2-1, with 11 bases matching TRBD1. The V segment lost 3 bases and the J segment 6 bases; nucleotides outside the gene matches: 4. Germline CDR1 SGHNT, CDR2 YENEEA. CDR3 length: 15 residues. The CDR3 bases are TGTGCCAGCAGCTTCCCCGGGACAGGGGGCAATGAGCAGTTCTTC. Protein product: CASSFPGTGGNEQFF. Full variable domain (outside the CDR3, taken from reference TRBV11-3 and TRBJ2-1): EAGVVQSPRYKIIEKKQPVAFWCNPISGHNTLYWYLQNLGQGPELLIRYENEEAVDDSQLPKDRFSAERLKGVDSTLKIQPAELGDSAVYLCASSFPGTGGNEQFFGPGTRLTVL.

J is TRBJ2-1 and V is TRBV6-1; 11 nucleotides align to TRBD2. The V and J ends lost 6 bases and 9 bases, in that order; junction bases with no gene match: 10. Germline CDR1 is MNHNS and CDR2 is SASEGT. The CDR3 runs to 15 residues. CDR3 nucleotide sequence: TGTGCCAGCAGCCCCCTAGCGGGAGGTATCGGTGAGCAGTTCTTC. Its protein is CASSPLAGGIGEQFF.

This clonotype appeared a few times. The rearrangement joins TRBV19 to TRBJ2-3; D tentatively fits TRBD1 or TRBD2 (5 bases each). The germline CDR1 and CDR2 sequences are LNHDA and SQIVND (reference sequence). The germline V and J ends were trimmed by 5 bases and 0 bases, with 18 bases remaining between them. CDR3 length: 17 amino acids. The CDR3 nucleotides read TGTGCCAGTAGTCCCGGTGAGGGGACGCCTAGCACAGATACGCAGTATTTT. Translating it yields CASSPGEGTPSTDTQYF.

This clonotype showed up many times. The rearrangement uses TRBV4-1 and TRBJ2-7, with 9 bases matching TRBD2. The V and J ends lost 0 bases and 3 bases, in that order; junction bases with no gene match: 12. From germline, CDR1 is MGHRA and CDR2 YSYEKL. The CDR3 spans 18 residues. CDR3 sequence (DNA): TGCGCCAGCAGCCAAGATTTTCTAGGGGCTAGCGGGAACTACGAGCAGTACTTC. Protein: CASSQDFLGASGNYEQYF.

The sample holds a few counts of this clonotype. A much larger clone differs from this one at a single base, so this may be a read error. V and J are TRBV11-2 and TRBJ2-7; D is unclear. CDR3 length: 12 residues. V lost 5 bases and J lost 9, with 14 bases in between. Looked up from germline, CDR1 is SGHAT and CDR2 is FQNNGV. The DNA for the CDR3 is TGTGCCAGCAGCCGTTGGCTGGACGGGCAGTACTTC. Its protein is CASSRWLDGQYF.

This clonotype was seen repeatedly, ten times or more. The V call is TRBV27, the J call TRBJ2-1, with 7 bases lining up with TRBD1. The junction had 11 bases not matched to a gene; V was cut back by 0 bases and J by 0 bases. This CDR3 contains 19 residues. CDR1 MNHEY and CDR2 SMNVEV come from the germline V gene (reference sequence). This CDR3 reads CASSLSRDSQFRSYNEQFF. In DNA, the CDR3 is TGTGCCAGCAGTTTATCCCGGGACAGCCAGTTCCGCTCCTACAATGAGCAGTTCTTC.

The genes are TRBV7-9 and TRBJ2-1, with 9 bases aligning to TRBD2. This CDR3 region has 17 residues. V trimming: 1 base; J trimming: 7 bases; junction bases outside the gene matches: 11. Germline CDR1 SEHNR, CDR2 FQNEAQ (reference sequence). The chain's CDR3 is CASSLGWLAGPRNEQFF. The CDR3 bases are TGTGCCAGCAGCTTAGGGTGGCTAGCGGGACCAAGGAATGAGCAGTTCTTC.

The chain links TRBV6-1 to TRBJ1-5; 7 positions agree with TRBD1. The V segment lost 6 bases and the J segment 4 bases; nucleotides outside the gene matches: 9. Germline V lookup: CDR1 MNHNS, CDR2 SASEGT. This CDR3 has 15 residues. CDR3 sequence: CASSQTGSGNQPQHF. The CDR3 DNA reads TGTGCCAGCAGCCAGACAGGGTCGGGGAATCAGCCCCAGCATTTT.

The chain has TRBV3-1 and TRBJ1-1, with D tentatively TRBD1 (5 bases). The germline gives CDR1 LGHDT, CDR2 YNNKEL (reference sequence). This CDR3 region has 15 residues. V gave up 1 base and J gave up 8 bases, with 17 bases separating them. The DNA of the CDR3 is TGTGCCAGCAGCCAAGTTTTTTGGCGTTCAGGGGAAGCTTTCTTT. This codes for CASSQVFWRSGEAFF.

This clonotype was counted ten times or more. The chain couples TRBV28 to TRBJ1-1; D gene uncertain. The CDR3 spans 16 residues. Germline values: CDR1 MDHEN, CDR2 SYDVKM. V lost 6 bases and J 5 bases, leaving 22 bases between the germline ends. The chain's CDR3 is CASRPTYDGVGTEAFF. DNA of the CDR3: TGTGCCAGCAGGCCCACTTATGATGGGGTAGGAACTGAAGCTTTCTTT.

This clonotype has at least ten counts. The rearrangement links TRBV20-1 to TRBJ2-1, with D perhaps matching TRBD1 (6 bases). CDR1 DFQATT and CDR2 SNEGSKA come from the germline V gene (reference sequence). CDR3 length: 13 residues. Deletions cut 7 bases from V and 0 bases from J, with 10 bases between. In DNA form, the CDR3 reads TGCAGTGTTGGGACAAGCTCCTACAATGAGCAGTTCTTC. It is translated as CSVGTSSYNEQFF.

This clonotype was observed a few times. This sequence joins TRBV11-3 and TRBJ2-7, with no clear D. The CDR3 totals 13 residues. In germline, CDR1 is SGHNT, CDR2 YENEEA. Trimming left V 2 bases short and J 7 bases short, with 12 bases between. DNA for the CDR3: TGTGCCAGCAGCTTAAACGCAAAGGGTGAGCAGTACTTC. As protein: CASSLNAKGEQYF.